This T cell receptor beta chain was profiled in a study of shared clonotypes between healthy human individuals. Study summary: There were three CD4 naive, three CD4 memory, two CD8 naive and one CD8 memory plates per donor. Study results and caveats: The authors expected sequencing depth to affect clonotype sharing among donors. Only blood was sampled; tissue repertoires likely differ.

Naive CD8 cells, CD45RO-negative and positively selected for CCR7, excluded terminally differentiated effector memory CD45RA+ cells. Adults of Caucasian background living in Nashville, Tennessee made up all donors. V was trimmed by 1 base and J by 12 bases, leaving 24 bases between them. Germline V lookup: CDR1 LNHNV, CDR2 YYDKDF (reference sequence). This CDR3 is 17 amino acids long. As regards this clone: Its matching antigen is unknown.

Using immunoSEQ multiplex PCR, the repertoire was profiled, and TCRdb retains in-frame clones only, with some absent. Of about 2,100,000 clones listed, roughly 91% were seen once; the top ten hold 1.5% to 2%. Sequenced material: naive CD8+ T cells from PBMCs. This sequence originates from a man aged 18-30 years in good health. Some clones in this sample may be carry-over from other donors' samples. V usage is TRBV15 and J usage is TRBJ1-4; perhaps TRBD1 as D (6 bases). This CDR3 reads CATSRAGTRRGIGELFF. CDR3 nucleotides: TGTGCCACCAGCAGAGCCGGGACACGACGGGGAATTGGAGAACTGTTTTTT.